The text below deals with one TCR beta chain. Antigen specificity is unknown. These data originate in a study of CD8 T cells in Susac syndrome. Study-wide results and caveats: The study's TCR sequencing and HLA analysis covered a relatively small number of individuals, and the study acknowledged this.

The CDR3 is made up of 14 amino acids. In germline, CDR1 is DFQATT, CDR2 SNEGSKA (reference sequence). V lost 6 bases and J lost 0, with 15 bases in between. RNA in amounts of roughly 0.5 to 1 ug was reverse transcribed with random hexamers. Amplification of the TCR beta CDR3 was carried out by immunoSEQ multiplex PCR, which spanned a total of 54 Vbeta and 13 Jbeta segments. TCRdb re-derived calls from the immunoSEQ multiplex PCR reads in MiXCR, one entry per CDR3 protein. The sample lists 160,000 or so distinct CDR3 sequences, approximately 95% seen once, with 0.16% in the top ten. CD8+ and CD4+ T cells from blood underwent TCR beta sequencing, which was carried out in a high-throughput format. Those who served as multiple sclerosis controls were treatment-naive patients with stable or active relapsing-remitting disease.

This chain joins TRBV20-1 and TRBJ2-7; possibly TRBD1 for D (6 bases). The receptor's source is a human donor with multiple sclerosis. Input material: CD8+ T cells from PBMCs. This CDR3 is CSAVVQGYSYEQYF. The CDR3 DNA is TGCAGTGCCGTAGTACAGGGTTACTCCTACGAGCAGTACTTC.